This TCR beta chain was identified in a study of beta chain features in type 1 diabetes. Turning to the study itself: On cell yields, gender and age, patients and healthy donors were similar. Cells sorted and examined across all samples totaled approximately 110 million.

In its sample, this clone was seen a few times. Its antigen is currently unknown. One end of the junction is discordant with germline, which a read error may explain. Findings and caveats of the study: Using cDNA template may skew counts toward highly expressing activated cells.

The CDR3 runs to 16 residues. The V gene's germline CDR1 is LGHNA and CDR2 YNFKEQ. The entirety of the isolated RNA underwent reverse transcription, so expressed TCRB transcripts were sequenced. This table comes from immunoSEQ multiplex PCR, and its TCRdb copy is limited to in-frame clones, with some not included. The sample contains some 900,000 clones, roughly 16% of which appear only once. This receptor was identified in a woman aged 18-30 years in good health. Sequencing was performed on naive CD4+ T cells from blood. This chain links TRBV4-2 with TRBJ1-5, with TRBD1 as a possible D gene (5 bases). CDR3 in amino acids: CASTQDVGIGGQPQHF. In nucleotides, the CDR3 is TGTGCCAGCACCCAAGATGTGGGGATTGGGGGTCAGCCCCAGCATTTT.